This T cell receptor beta chain was documented in a study of technical replicates of blood from a few donors. Data came from immunoSEQ multiplex PCR; TCRdb stores just in-frame clones and leaves some out. The sample has more than 75,000 clones, approximately 83% seen once; the top ten hold roughly 4.5%. The V and J ends lost 5 bases and 0 bases respectively, with 13 bases between them. Germline V gives CDR1 SGHRS, CDR2 YFSETQ. The CDR3 consists of 15 residues. The chain uses TRBV5-1 and TRBJ2-3; a weak D match, TRBD2 (6 bases). The source is a human donor in good health. Some clones in this sample may be carry-over from other donors' samples. The sequenced material came from PBMCs. The CDR3 loop is CASSLLAASTDTQYF. The CDR3 nucleotides are TGCGCCAGCAGTTTACTAGCAGCTAGCACAGATACGCAGTATTTT.